The 14 T cell receptor beta chains in this list originate from one sample, sequenced in a study of cytomegalovirus exposure and HLA in healthy donors. The PCR made use of 60 Vbeta and 13 Jbeta primers. Using immunoSEQ multiplex PCR, the repertoire was profiled, and TCRdb retains in-frame clones only, with some absent. This table has 80,000 to 95,000 clones, 80% to 90% appearing once. The sequencing input was PBMCs. These receptors were collected from a young woman in good health and CMV-seronegative.

The chain employs TRBV9 and TRBJ1-1; 11 bases are a match to TRBD1. This CDR3 is 16 amino acids long. In germline, CDR1 is SGDLS, CDR2 YYNGEE. Trimming cost V 4 bases and J 3 bases; bases outside gene matches: 8. The CDR3 nucleotides are TGTGCCAGCAGCCGACCTAGGGGACAGGGGGACACTGAAGCTTTCTTT. As protein: CASSRPRGQGDTEAFF.

This clone is a singleton in its sample. The chain has TRBV7-9 and TRBJ2-7; 8 bases agree with TRBD1. Germline CDR1 SEHNR, CDR2 FQNEAQ (reference sequence). V shed 8 bases, J shed 5 bases, and the junction held 5 bases outside the gene matches. This CDR3 comprises 12 residues. CDR3 nucleotides: TGTGCCAGCGGATGGACAGGGAACGAGCAGTACTTC. This gives the protein CASGWTGNEQYF.

The chain has TRBV4-3 and TRBJ2-7, with D possibly being TRBD2 (7 bases). V was shortened by 0 bases and J by 2 bases, with 14 bases between the two germline ends. CDR1 is LGHNA, CDR2 YSLEER, per germline. The CDR3 sequence is 16 residues long. The DNA for the CDR3 is TGCGCCAGCAGCCAAGAGAGCCGGGGGGCGGCCTACGAGCAGTACTTC. Protein sequence: CASSQESRGAAYEQYF.

The CDR3 DNA sequence: TGCGCCAGCAGCCCAAAGTGGTACGGAGGGAGGGCCGGCACAGATACGCAGTATTTT. Translating gives CASSPKWYGGRAGTDTQYF. The chain recombines TRBV5-1 with TRBJ2-3; 7 bases are shared with TRBD2. Per germline, CDR1 SGHRS and CDR2 YFSETQ. The length of the CDR3 is 19 residues. Germline trimming cut 4 bases from V and 1 base from J; bases unmatched to any gene: 18.

The chain has TRBV19 and TRBJ1-6; the D gene is possibly TRBD1 (6 bases). V was trimmed by 9 bases and J by 7 bases, leaving 13 bases between them. The CDR3 loop spans 13 amino acids. Per germline, CDR1 LNHDA and CDR2 SQIVND (reference sequence). CDR3 in amino acids: CASTGRANSPLHF. Here the CDR3 DNA reads TGTGCCAGCACAGGGAGGGCAAATTCACCCCTCCACTTT.

The V and J genes are TRBV19 and TRBJ2-2; the match to TRBD1 covers 8 bases. CDR3 size: 15 residues. J lost 3 bases, V lost 5 bases, and 5 bases had no gene match. In germline, CDR1 is LNHDA, CDR2 SQIVND (reference sequence). CDR3 loop: CASSAQGGHTGELFF. As DNA, the CDR3 is TGTGCCAGTAGTGCACAGGGGGGACACACCGGGGAGCTGTTTTTT.

J is TRBJ2-1 and V is TRBV5-8, with 14 bases matching TRBD2. The trim removed 0 bases at V and 4 bases at J, leaving 0 bases unmatched. The CDR3 has 16 amino acids. Per the germline V gene, CDR1 is SGHTS and CDR2 is YDEGEE. The CDR3 is CASSLGTSGRYNEQFF. DNA of the CDR3: TGTGCCAGCAGCTTGGGGACTAGCGGGAGGTACAATGAGCAGTTCTTC.

The CDR3 region has the DNA TGTGCCATCAGTGAGTCGATCAATCGGGGGGGCTACGAGCAGTACTTC. Translated, it gives CAISESINRGGYEQYF. The chain is built from TRBV10-3 and TRBJ2-7; 8 bases fit TRBD2. Trimming at V came to 0 bases and at J to 3 bases, leaving 7 bases not matched to a gene. The length of the CDR3 is 16 residues. The V gene's germline CDR1 is ENHRY and CDR2 SYGVKD.

The V call is TRBV5-1, the J call TRBJ2-1, with 11 bases lining up with TRBD2. The CDR3 is 15 amino acids. Germline V lookup: CDR1 SGHRS, CDR2 YFSETQ. V gave up 2 bases and J gave up 9 bases; unmatched junction bases: 7. The CDR3 DNA follows: TGCGCCAGCAGCTTCCTTAGCGGGAGGGCCACTGAGCAGTTCTTC. This translates into CASSFLSGRATEQFF.

V is TRBV28 and J is TRBJ2-3; a possible D gene is TRBD1 (5 bases). Trimming shortened V by 10 bases and J by 0 bases, and 8 bases separated the two germline ends. The CDR3 covers 12 residues. CDR1 and CDR2 (germline): MDHEN, SYDVKM. The CDR3 sequence: CATDSSTDTQYF. CDR3 in DNA: TGTGCCACCGACAGTAGCACAGATACGCAGTATTTT.

There are a few counts of this clone. The rearrangement links TRBV5-4 to TRBJ2-5; TRBD1 matches at 11 bases. After removal of 1 base from V and 4 bases from J, the junction contained 3 bases not matched to a gene. CDR1 is SGHNT and CDR2 is YYREEE in the germline V gene (reference sequence). The CDR3 contains 15 residues. CDR3 DNA: TGTGCCAGCAGCTTGCCCGGGACAGGGGGAGAGACCCAGTACTTC. Translation gives CASSLPGTGGETQYF.

The chain employs TRBV11-2 and TRBJ1-4; D gene ambiguous. CDR1 and CDR2 from the germline V gene are SGHAT and FQNNGV. The CDR3 extends over 20 amino acids. Trimming stripped 0 bases from V and 4 bases from J, with 24 bases between. Written as DNA, the CDR3 is TGTGCCAGCAGCTTAGACCCGCCCAGGTTTTCGGGGAGGAATAATGAAAAACTGTTTTTT. Amino acids: CASSLDPPRFSGRNNEKLFF.

The chain carries TRBV11-2 and TRBJ2-7; 7 bases map to TRBD2. Germline V gene lookup returns CDR1 SGHAT and CDR2 FQNNGV. V lost 2 bases to trimming and J lost 3 bases; unmatched junction nucleotides: 16. This CDR3 is built from 18 residues. CDR3 in DNA: TGTGCCAGCAGCTTAACCCAAGGCAACCTGGGACTACTCTACGAGCAGTACTTC. Its translation is CASSLTQGNLGLLYEQYF.

V gene TRBV5-1 combines with J gene TRBJ2-3; the match to TRBD1 covers 7 bases. This CDR3 is 15 amino acids long. Per germline, CDR1 SGHRS and CDR2 YFSETQ. Trimming cost V 5 bases and J 3 bases; bases outside gene matches: 9. Written as DNA, the CDR3 is TGCGCCAGCAGGATCCGGACAGGCAATACAGATACGCAGTATTTT. The encoded protein is CASRIRTGNTDTQYF. Full variable domain (rest looked up from reference TRBV5-1 and TRBJ2-3): KAGVTQTPRYLIKTRGQQVTLSCSPISGHRSVSWYQQTPGQGLQFLFEYFSETQRNKGNFPGRFSGRQFSNSRSEMNVSTLELGDSALYLCASRIRTGNTDTQYFGPGTRLTVL.